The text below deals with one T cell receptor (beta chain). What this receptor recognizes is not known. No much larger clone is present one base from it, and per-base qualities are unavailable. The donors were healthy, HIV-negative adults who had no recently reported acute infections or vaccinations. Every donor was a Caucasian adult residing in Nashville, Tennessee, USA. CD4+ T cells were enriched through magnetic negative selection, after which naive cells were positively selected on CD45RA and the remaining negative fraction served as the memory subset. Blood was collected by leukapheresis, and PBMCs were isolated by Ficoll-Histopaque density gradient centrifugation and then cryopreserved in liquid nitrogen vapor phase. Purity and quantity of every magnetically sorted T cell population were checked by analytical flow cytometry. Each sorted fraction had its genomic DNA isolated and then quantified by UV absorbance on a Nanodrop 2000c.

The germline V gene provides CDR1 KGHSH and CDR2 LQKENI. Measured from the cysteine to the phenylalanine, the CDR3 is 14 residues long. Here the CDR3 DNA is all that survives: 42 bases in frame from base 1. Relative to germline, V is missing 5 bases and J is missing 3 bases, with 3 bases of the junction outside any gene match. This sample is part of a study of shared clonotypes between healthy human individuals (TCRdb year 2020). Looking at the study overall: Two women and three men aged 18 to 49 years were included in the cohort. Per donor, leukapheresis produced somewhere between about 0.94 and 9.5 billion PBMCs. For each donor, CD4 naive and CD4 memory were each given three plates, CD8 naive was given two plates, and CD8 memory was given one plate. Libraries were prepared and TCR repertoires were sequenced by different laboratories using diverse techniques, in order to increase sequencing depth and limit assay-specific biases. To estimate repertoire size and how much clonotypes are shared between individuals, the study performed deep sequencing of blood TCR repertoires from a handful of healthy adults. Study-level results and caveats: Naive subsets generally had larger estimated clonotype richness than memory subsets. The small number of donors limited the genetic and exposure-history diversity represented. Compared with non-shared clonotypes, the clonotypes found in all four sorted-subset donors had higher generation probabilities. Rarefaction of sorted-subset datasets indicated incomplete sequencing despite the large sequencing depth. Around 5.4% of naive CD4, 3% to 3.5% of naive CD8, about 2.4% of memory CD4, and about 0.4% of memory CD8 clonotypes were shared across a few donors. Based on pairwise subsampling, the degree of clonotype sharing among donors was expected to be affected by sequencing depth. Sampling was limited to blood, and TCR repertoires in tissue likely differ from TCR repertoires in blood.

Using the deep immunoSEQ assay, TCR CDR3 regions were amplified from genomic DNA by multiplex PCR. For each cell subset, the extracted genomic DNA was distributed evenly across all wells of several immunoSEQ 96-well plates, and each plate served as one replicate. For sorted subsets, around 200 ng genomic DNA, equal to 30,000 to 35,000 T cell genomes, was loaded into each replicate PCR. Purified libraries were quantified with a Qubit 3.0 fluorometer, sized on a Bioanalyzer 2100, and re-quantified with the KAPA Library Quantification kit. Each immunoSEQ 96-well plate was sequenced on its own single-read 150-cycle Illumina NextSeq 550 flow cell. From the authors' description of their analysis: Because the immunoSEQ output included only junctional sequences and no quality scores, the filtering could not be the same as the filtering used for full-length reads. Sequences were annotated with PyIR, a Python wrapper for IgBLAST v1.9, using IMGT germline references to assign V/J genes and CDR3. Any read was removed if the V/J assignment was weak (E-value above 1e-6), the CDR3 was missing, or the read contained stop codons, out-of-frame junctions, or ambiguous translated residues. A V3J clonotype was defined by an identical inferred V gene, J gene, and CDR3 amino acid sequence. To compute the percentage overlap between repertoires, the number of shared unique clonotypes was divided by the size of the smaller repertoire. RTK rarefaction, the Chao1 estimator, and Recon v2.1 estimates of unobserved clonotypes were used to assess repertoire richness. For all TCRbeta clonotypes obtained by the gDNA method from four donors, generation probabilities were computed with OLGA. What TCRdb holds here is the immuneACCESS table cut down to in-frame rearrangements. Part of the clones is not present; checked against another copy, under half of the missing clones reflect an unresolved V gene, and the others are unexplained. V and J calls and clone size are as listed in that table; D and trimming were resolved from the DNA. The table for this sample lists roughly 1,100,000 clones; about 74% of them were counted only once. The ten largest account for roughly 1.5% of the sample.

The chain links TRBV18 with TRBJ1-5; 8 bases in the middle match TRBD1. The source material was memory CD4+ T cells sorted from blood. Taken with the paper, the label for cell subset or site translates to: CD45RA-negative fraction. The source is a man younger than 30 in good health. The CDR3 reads CASSTGQANQPQHF. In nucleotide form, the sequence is TGTGCCAGCTCAACGGGACAGGCCAATCAGCCCCAGCATTTT.